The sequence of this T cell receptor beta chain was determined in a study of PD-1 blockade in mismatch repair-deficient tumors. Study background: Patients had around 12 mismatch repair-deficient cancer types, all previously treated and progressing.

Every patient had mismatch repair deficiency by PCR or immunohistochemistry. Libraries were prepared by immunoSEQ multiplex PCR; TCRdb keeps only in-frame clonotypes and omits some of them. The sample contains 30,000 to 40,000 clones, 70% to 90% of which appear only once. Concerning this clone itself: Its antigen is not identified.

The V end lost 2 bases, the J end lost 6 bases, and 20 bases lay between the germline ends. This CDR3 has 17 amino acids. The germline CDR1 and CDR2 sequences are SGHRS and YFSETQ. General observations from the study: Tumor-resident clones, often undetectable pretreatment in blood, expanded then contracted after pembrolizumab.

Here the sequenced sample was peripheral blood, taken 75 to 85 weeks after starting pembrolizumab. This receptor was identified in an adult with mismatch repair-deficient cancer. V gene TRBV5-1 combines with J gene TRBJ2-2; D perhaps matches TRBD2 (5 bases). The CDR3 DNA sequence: TGCGCCAGCAGCTTTTCTAATCGAAGGGCGGGCTCCGGGGAGCTGTTTTTT. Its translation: CASSFSNRRAGSGELFF.